A selection of T cell receptor beta chains follows, all from one sample in a study of T cells in localized non-small cell lung cancer. The assay was immunoSEQ multiplex PCR, and TCRdb's table has in-frame clones only and misses some. The top ten clones hold roughly 5.4% of a sample with almost 40,000 clones, about nine tenths of them seen once. The material sequenced was peripheral blood mononuclear cells, taken before any cancer treatment. These receptors all stem from a male donor aged 60 or over with stage II lung adenocarcinoma. CDR3s include the opening cysteine and the closing phenylalanine or tryptophan. D genes are given only for firm matches. Where a row states a size, it is once, few, many or the class of an expanded clone; other rows omit it.

V gene: TRBV23-1; CDR3 length: 12; J gene: TRBJ2-1; clone size: .; D gene: .; CDR3 protein: CASSSAGTEQFF; CDR3 DNA: TGCGCCAGCAGTTCAGCAGGGACCGAGCAGTTCTTC
V gene: TRBV18; CDR3 length: 14; J gene: TRBJ1-1; clone size: once; D gene: .; CDR3 protein: CASSPQGRNTEAFF; CDR3 DNA: TGTGCCAGCTCACCACAGGGTAGAAACACTGAAGCTTTCTTT
V gene: TRBV5-1; CDR3 length: 15; J gene: TRBJ1-4; clone size: few; D gene: TRBD1; CDR3 protein: CASSGSGTGIEKLFF; CDR3 DNA: TGCGCCAGCAGCGGGAGCGGGACAGGGATTGAAAAACTGTTTTTT
V gene: TRBV7-9; CDR3 length: 16; J gene: TRBJ2-3; clone size: once; D gene: .; CDR3 protein: CASSSNLASRADTQYF; CDR3 DNA: TGTGCCAGCAGCTCCAACCTAGCATCACGGGCAGATACGCAGTATTTT
V gene: TRBV21-1; CDR3 length: 14; J gene: TRBJ2-7; clone size: .; D gene: .; CDR3 protein: CATPTEHAQYEQYF; CDR3 DNA: TGTGCCACCCCGACAGAACACGCGCAATACGAGCAGTACTTC
V gene: TRBV27; CDR3 length: 12; J gene: TRBJ2-7; clone size: .; D gene: .; CDR3 protein: CASSYPSGRPYF; CDR3 DNA: TGTGCCAGCAGTTACCCATCTGGAAGACCGTACTTC
V gene: TRBV7-2; CDR3 length: 15; J gene: TRBJ2-1; clone size: .; D gene: TRBD2; CDR3 protein: CASSSRLAGPNEQFF; CDR3 DNA: TGTGCCAGCAGTTCGCGGCTAGCGGGACCCAATGAGCAGTTCTTC
V gene: TRBV4-1; CDR3 length: 15; J gene: TRBJ1-1; clone size: once; D gene: .; CDR3 protein: CASSQEGRGRTEAFF; CDR3 DNA: TGCGCCAGCAGCCAAGAGGGGCGGGGGAGGACTGAAGCTTTCTTT
V gene: TRBV7-6; CDR3 length: 16; J gene: TRBJ1-3; clone size: few; D gene: .; CDR3 protein: CASSLGAATSGNTIYF; CDR3 DNA: TGTGCCAGCAGCTTAGGGGCGGCTACCTCTGGAAACACCATATATTTT
V gene: TRBV7-9; CDR3 length: 13; J gene: TRBJ2-2; clone size: .; D gene: .; CDR3 protein: CASSLWNAGELFF; CDR3 DNA: TGTGCCAGCAGCTTATGGAACGCCGGGGAGCTGTTTTTT
V gene: TRBV5-6; CDR3 length: 15; J gene: TRBJ1-1; clone size: .; D gene: .; CDR3 protein: CASGSSGTPNTEAFF; CDR3 DNA: TGTGCCAGCGGTTCCTCCGGGACGCCAAACACTGAAGCTTTCTTT
V gene: TRBV7-2; CDR3 length: 15; J gene: TRBJ2-1; clone size: .; D gene: TRBD2; CDR3 protein: CASSTSGGSYNEQFF; CDR3 DNA: TGTGCCAGCAGCACTAGCGGGGGCTCCTACAATGAGCAGTTCTTC
V gene: TRBV10-3; CDR3 length: 15; J gene: TRBJ2-7; clone size: .; D gene: TRBD2; CDR3 protein: CAYSPALAGSHEQYF; CDR3 DNA: TGTGCCTACTCCCCTGCACTAGCGGGATCCCACGAGCAGTACTTC
V gene: TRBV11-2; CDR3 length: 14; J gene: TRBJ2-2; clone size: .; D gene: .; CDR3 protein: CASRGRKVTGELFF; CDR3 DNA: TGTGCCAGCAGGGGACGAAAGGTGACCGGGGAGCTGTTTTTT
V gene: TRBV28; CDR3 length: 13; J gene: TRBJ2-5; clone size: .; D gene: .; CDR3 protein: CASTPRIKETQYF; CDR3 DNA: TGTGCCAGCACCCCACGGATTAAAGAGACCCAGTACTTC
V gene: TRBV30; CDR3 length: 11; J gene: TRBJ2-1; clone size: .; D gene: .; CDR3 protein: CAWSVWREQFF; CDR3 DNA: TGTGCCTGGAGTGTCTGGAGGGAGCAGTTCTTC
V gene: TRBV7-2; CDR3 length: 15; J gene: TRBJ2-7; clone size: .; D gene: TRBD2; CDR3 protein: CASSSGGTFISEQYF; CDR3 DNA: TGTGCCAGCAGCTCGGGAGGGACTTTCATTTCCGAGCAGTACTTC
V gene: TRBV7-2; CDR3 length: 12; J gene: TRBJ1-2; clone size: .; D gene: .; CDR3 protein: CASSLQGYGYTF; CDR3 DNA: TGTGCCAGCAGCTTACAGGGCTATGGCTACACCTTC
V gene: TRBV19; CDR3 length: 15; J gene: TRBJ2-2; clone size: .; D gene: TRBD2; CDR3 protein: CASSLAGGVSRELFF; CDR3 DNA: TGTGCCAGTAGTCTAGCGGGAGGTGTTAGCCGGGAGCTGTTTTTT
V gene: TRBV2; CDR3 length: 13; J gene: TRBJ1-4; clone size: .; D gene: .; CDR3 protein: CASSGQDNEKLFF; CDR3 DNA: TGTGCCAGCAGTGGACAGGATAATGAAAAACTGTTTTTT
V gene: TRBV11-2; CDR3 length: 16; J gene: TRBJ2-7; clone size: .; D gene: .; CDR3 protein: CASNSARPGVFREQYF; CDR3 DNA: TGTGCCAGCAATTCTGCCCGGCCAGGTGTTTTTCGCGAGCAGTACTTC
V gene: TRBV19; CDR3 length: 15; J gene: TRBJ2-6; clone size: .; D gene: .; CDR3 protein: CASTVVGSGANVLTF; CDR3 DNA: TGTGCCAGTACCGTTGTGGGGTCTGGGGCCAACGTCCTGACTTTC
V gene: TRBV6-5; CDR3 length: 15; J gene: TRBJ2-7; clone size: .; D gene: .; CDR3 protein: CASSYSALGAYEQYF; CDR3 DNA: TGTGCCAGCAGTTACTCGGCTTTGGGGGCCTACGAGCAGTACTTC
V gene: TRBV7-2; CDR3 length: 14; J gene: TRBJ2-5; clone size: .; D gene: TRBD1; CDR3 protein: CASSEGQGGETQYF; CDR3 DNA: TGTGCCAGCAGCGAGGGACAGGGAGGGGAGACCCAGTACTTC
V gene: TRBV6-1; CDR3 length: 12; J gene: TRBJ2-3; clone size: .; D gene: .; CDR3 protein: CASSENADTQYF; CDR3 DNA: TGTGCCAGCAGTGAAAATGCAGATACGCAGTATTTT
V gene: TRBV6-5; CDR3 length: 15; J gene: TRBJ2-3; clone size: .; D gene: TRBD2; CDR3 protein: CATSPGGSKADTQYF; CDR3 DNA: TGTGCCACCTCCCCAGGCGGGAGTAAAGCAGATACGCAGTATTTT
V gene: TRBV30; CDR3 length: 14; J gene: TRBJ2-3; clone size: .; D gene: TRBD2; CDR3 protein: CAWTSGTSTDTQYF; CDR3 DNA: TGTGCCTGGACTAGCGGAACTAGCACAGATACGCAGTATTTT
V gene: TRBV28; CDR3 length: 16; J gene: TRBJ2-5; clone size: .; D gene: TRBD1; CDR3 protein: CASSLNRDRRRETQYF; CDR3 DNA: TGTGCCAGCAGTCTTAATAGGGACAGAAGGCGAGAGACCCAGTACTTC
V gene: TRBV10-2; CDR3 length: 12; J gene: TRBJ2-7; clone size: .; D gene: .; CDR3 protein: CASSEVSYEQYF; CDR3 DNA: TGCGCCAGCAGTGAGGTTTCCTACGAGCAGTACTTC
V gene: TRBV4-3; CDR3 length: 15; J gene: TRBJ2-5; clone size: .; D gene: .; CDR3 protein: CASSQEGRRSETQYF; CDR3 DNA: TGCGCCAGCAGCCAAGAAGGACGTAGGTCTGAGACCCAGTACTTC
V gene: TRBV2; CDR3 length: 15; J gene: TRBJ2-1; clone size: .; D gene: TRBD2; CDR3 protein: CASSLLAGAKDEQFF; CDR3 DNA: TGTGCCAGCAGTCTGCTAGCGGGAGCCAAAGATGAGCAGTTCTTC
V gene: TRBV20-1; CDR3 length: 10; J gene: TRBJ2-1; clone size: .; D gene: .; CDR3 protein: CSPMNNEQFF; CDR3 DNA: TGCAGTCCGATGAACAATGAGCAGTTCTTC
V gene: TRBV7-2; CDR3 length: 16; J gene: TRBJ2-5; clone size: .; D gene: TRBD2; CDR3 protein: CASSRGLAGASGTQYF; CDR3 DNA: TGTGCCAGCAGCCGGGGACTAGCGGGAGCCTCCGGGACCCAGTACTTC
V gene: TRBV4-3; CDR3 length: 15; J gene: TRBJ1-6; clone size: .; D gene: .; CDR3 protein: CASSQSRGAGSPLHF; CDR3 DNA: TGCGCCAGCAGCCAATCTAGGGGGGCAGGCTCACCCCTCCACTTT
V gene: TRBV5-8; CDR3 length: 15; J gene: TRBJ1-5; clone size: .; D gene: .; CDR3 protein: CASSPGQRDNQPQHF; CDR3 DNA: TGTGCCAGCAGTCCTGGACAGCGGGACAATCAGCCCCAGCATTTT